This T cell receptor (beta chain) was sequenced during a study of long-term antiretroviral therapy in people with HIV. Study-level results: Clonotypes expanded prior to ART showed repertoire dominance at all sampled time points. Relative to control repertoires, HIV repertoires exhibited narrower CDR3 length ranges.

Germline CDR1 is ENHRY and CDR2 is SYGVKD. This CDR3 region has 13 residues. V was trimmed by 7 bases and J by 8 bases, leaving 15 bases between them. The immunoSEQ assay was v3.0, run at survey level. Profiled with immunoSEQ multiplex PCR; TCRdb holds only in-frame clones, not every one. Of roughly 30,000 clones in the sample, about 90% were seen once. A word on this clone: As yet, its antigen is unknown.

The input for sequencing was unsorted PBMCs, taken 1.8 years after starting antiretroviral therapy. J is TRBJ2-1 and V is TRBV10-3; the D is unclear. The clonotype originates from a woman aged 18 to 35 with HIV. Here the CDR3 DNA reads TGTGCCATCACACTCGCCCCAGAATATGAGCAGTTCTTC. This translates into CAITLAPEYEQFF.